This T cell receptor beta chain comes out of a study of blood T cells in healthy people across ages. V lost 6 bases, J lost 5 bases, and 8 bases stayed unmatched. The germline V gene has CDR1 SGHTA and CDR2 FQGNSA. The CDR3 extends over 14 amino acids. Together with a sample-barcoded 5' primer, a J-beta primer mix was included in a second PCR lasting about 7 to 12 cycles. TCRdb re-called the 5' RACE reads with MiXCR, one entry per CDR3 protein. The sample lists some 940,000 distinct CDR3 sequences, 29% occurring once. These data were also filed under a second study, of T cells of mothers and their children.

The chain uses TRBV7-2 and TRBJ1-1; 8 bases line up with TRBD1. This sequence originates from a woman in her forties in good health. Sequenced: blood. The CDR3 DNA reads as TGTGCCAGCAGGGCATCAGGGGGCAAGACTGAAGCTTTCTTT. As protein: CASRASGGKTEAFF.